This T cell receptor beta chain comes out of a study of naive CD8 T cells in extremely preterm neonates (dated by TCRdb to 2015 to 2018). A note on the overall study: The abstract gives the adult participants' age range as 25-50 years, whereas the methods give 20-50 years. The study compared the TCRbeta CDR3 repertoires of sorted naive CD8+ T cells among four age groups: extremely preterm neonates, term neonates, young children and adults. Beyond this particular receptor, the publication reports: The proportion of shared CDR3 nucleotide sequences was higher in preterm neonates (2.7%) than in term neonates (approximately 0.4%), young children (about 0.03%) and adults (around 0.01%). Compared with the older groups, preterm CDR3s were shorter and closer to germline, carrying fewer N additions and showing less junctional trimming. Preterm neonates had significantly lower iChao1 richness than all other age groups (p < 0.05) and an even clone distribution, indicating a less rich repertoire. Prospective longitudinal studies of preterm and term neonates were called for by the authors so that T cell development could be tracked within individuals. The authors noted a small sample size and variable productive template counts among preterm samples as limitations.

Of note for this clone: Its antigen specificity is not known. No base-level quality is on record; no much larger clone is a single base apart.

A two-step, bias-controlled multiplex PCR was used to amplify TCRbeta CDR3 regions from genomic DNA. Primers specific for every TRBV and TRBJ gene segment were used in the multiplex PCR. The immunoSEQ Assay was used to generate TCRbeta repertoire data. For the original study's pipeline: A relative-frequency ratio and a modified nearest-neighbor algorithm were applied to filter and cluster reads so that closely related sequences were merged. IMGT annotation was followed for the assignment of V, D and J genes to CDR3 sequences. Template counts were corrected for PCR amplification bias and quantified by comparison with synthetic TCR CDR3 analog sequences. Only unique productive sequences, defined as in-frame CDR3 sequences lacking stop codons, were included in the analyses. Clonality, defined as 1 minus Pielou's evenness, and iChao1 richness were computed with the immunoSEQ Analyzer software. Statistical tests were run in JMP, with either Student's t-test or a non-parametric test chosen according to Shapiro-Wilk normality results. Here the immuneACCESS table is served through TCRdb, limited to in-frame sequences with V and J called. Missing clones are a known gap in these copies; in checked studies unresolved V genes cover under half, and the rest lacks a known reason. V, J and clone size derive from that table, while D and trimming were established from the DNA sequence. Counted in this sample were approximately 6,000 clones; 95% to 98% of them appeared once. The ten largest account for roughly 1.2% of the sample.

The peripheral blood donors were five healthy children aged roughly 15-60 months who were having elective routine surgery, plus five healthy nonsmoking adults. A FACSAria III cell sorter was used to sort live, Annexin V-negative naive CD8+ T cells (CD3+CD8+CD45RA+CCR7+). Each sample yielded roughly 18,000 to 110,000 sorted naive CD8+ T cells. Ficoll-Paque density gradient centrifugation was used to isolate mononuclear cells from diluted blood. Before sorting, mononuclear cells were cryopreserved in about 10% DMSO plus 90% FBS and kept long term at -150 degrees C. After thawing, cells were stained with Annexin V along with antibodies against CD3, CD8, CCR7 and CD45RA. The DNeasy Blood and Tissue Kit was used to extract genomic DNA from snap-frozen pellets of sorted cells. After removal of 8 bases from V and 3 bases from J, the junction retains 11 bases not matched to a gene. CDR1 and CDR2 (SNHLY, FYNNEI) derive from the germline V gene. The CDR3 sequence holds 15 residues, the cysteine and phenylalanine included. Just the 45-base CDR3 DNA is kept, in frame starting at base 1.

The chain is assembled from TRBV2 and TRBJ2-3; TRBD2 matches 7 bases in the middle. Sequencing input: naive CD8+ T cells from blood. The clonotype comes from a human donor in good health. The DNA sequence is as follows: TGTGCCAGCGGGGACTACGCGGGAGAGACAGATACGCAGTATTTT. Its coded protein is CASGDYAGETDTQYF.